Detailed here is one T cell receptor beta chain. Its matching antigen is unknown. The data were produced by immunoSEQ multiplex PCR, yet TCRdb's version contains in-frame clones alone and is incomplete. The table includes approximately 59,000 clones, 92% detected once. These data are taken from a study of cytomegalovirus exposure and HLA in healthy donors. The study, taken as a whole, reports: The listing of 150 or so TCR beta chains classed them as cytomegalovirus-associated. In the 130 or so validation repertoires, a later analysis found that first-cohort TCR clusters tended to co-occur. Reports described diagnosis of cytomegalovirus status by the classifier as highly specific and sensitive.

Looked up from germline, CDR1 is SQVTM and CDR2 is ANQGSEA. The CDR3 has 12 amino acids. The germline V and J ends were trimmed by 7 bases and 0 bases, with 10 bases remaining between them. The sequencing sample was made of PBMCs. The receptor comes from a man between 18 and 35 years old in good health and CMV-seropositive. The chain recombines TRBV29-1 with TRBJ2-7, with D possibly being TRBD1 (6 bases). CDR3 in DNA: TGCAGCGCATTACAGGGCTCCTACGAGCAGTACTTC. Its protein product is CSALQGSYEQYF.